These T cell receptor beta chains were read from a single sample in a study of OX40 agonist ivuxolimab in advanced cancers. The table came from immunoSEQ multiplex PCR; TCRdb's copy has only in-frame clones and leaves some out. This table holds some 73,000 clones, 86% found once. Sequencing used CD4+ or CD8+ T cells sorted from blood, obtained in a trial of the OX40 agonist ivuxolimab. The receptors come from an adult with an advanced solid tumor such as melanoma, head and neck, liver or kidney cancer. The CDR3 runs from the conserved cysteine through the conserved F or W. A D gene is named only where the DNA matches it firmly. Rows give clone size only sometimes, using once, few, many, or a class for an expanded clone.

v_gene	abundance	d_gene	len	j_gene	CDR3nt	CDR3aa
TRBV27	few	NA	12	TRBJ1-1	TGTGCCAGCAGTTTACGGAACACTGAAGCTTTCTTT	CASSLRNTEAFF
TRBV18	NA	TRBD2	18	TRBJ2-7	TGTGCCAGCTCTTCGCTGGGGACTAGCGGGGAGAGCTCCTACGAGCAGTACTTC	CASSSLGTSGESSYEQYF
TRBV12-5	NA	NA	16	TRBJ2-3	TGTGCTAGTGGTTTGGGGGGAGACGGATCGCGAGATACGCAGTATTTT	CASGLGGDGSRDTQYF
TRBV7-2	NA	NA	12	TRBJ1-5	TGTGCCAGTGGGTCGCGGAATCAGCCCCAGCATTTT	CASGSRNQPQHF
TRBV11-1	NA	NA	14	TRBJ2-2	TGTGCCAGCAGCAGGGCCAGAGGGACCGGGGAGCTGTTTTTT	CASSRARGTGELFF
TRBV18	NA	NA	14	TRBJ1-2	TGTGCCAGCTCACCACGAGGATCTAACTATGGCTACACCTTC	CASSPRGSNYGYTF
TRBV6-5	NA	NA	14	TRBJ1-1	TGTGCCAGCAGTTACTCCCCGGAGGACACTGAAGCTTTCTTT	CASSYSPEDTEAFF
TRBV27	NA	TRBD2	15	TRBJ2-5	TGTGCCAGCAGTCCCAGACTAGCGGGAGCAGAGACCCAGTACTTC	CASSPRLAGAETQYF
TRBV5-6	NA	TRBD2	16	TRBJ2-3	TGTGCCAGCAGCATTGGACTAGCGGGGGGCCCAGATACGCAGTATTTT	CASSIGLAGGPDTQYF
TRBV7-9	NA	TRBD1	15	TRBJ2-1	TGTGCCAGCAGCGGGACAGGGGGGAAGGGCAATGAGCAGTTCTTC	CASSGTGGKGNEQFF
TRBV10-1	NA	TRBD2	15	TRBJ2-3	TGCGCCAGCAGTGAGATAAGCGGGAGCGGCGGTACGCAGTATTTT	CASSEISGSGGTQYF
TRBV28	NA	TRBD2	15	TRBJ2-3	TGTGCCAGCAGTTTAACTAGCGGGATGGGGAATACGCAGTATTTT	CASSLTSGMGNTQYF
TRBV7-9	NA	TRBD2	14	TRBJ2-5	TGTGCCAGCAGCCATGGGACTAGACTCGAGACCCAGTACTTC	CASSHGTRLETQYF
TRBV7-8	NA	NA	17	TRBJ1-1	TGTGCCAGCAGCTCCCAGCAGGGGACACGCTCTAACACTGAAGCTTTCTTT	CASSSQQGTRSNTEAFF
TRBV7-9	NA	TRBD1	16	TRBJ2-1	TGTGCCAGCAGCTTAAGATCGGGACAGGGGTATAATGAGCAGTTCTTC	CASSLRSGQGYNEQFF
TRBV6-5	NA	NA	15	TRBJ2-3	TGTGCCAGCAGTTACGCCGGGACGACCACAGATACGCAGTATTTT	CASSYAGTTTDTQYF
TRBV4-1	NA	NA	14	TRBJ2-1	TGCGCCAGCAGCCAAGTTGACAGGTCCGATGAGCAGTTCTTC	CASSQVDRSDEQFF
TRBV18	NA	TRBD1	13	TRBJ2-7	TGTGCCAGCTCGGAGGGACAGGGCTACGAGCAGTACTTC	CASSEGQGYEQYF
TRBV5-1	NA	NA	14	TRBJ2-5	TGCGCCAGCAGCTTGGTGGGGGGCCAAGAGACCCAGTACTTC	CASSLVGGQETQYF
TRBV19	few	NA	15	TRBJ1-1	TGTGCCAGTAGTACCCAGGGGATCATGAACACTGAAGCTTTCTTT	CASSTQGIMNTEAFF
TRBV5-1	few	NA	11	TRBJ2-1	TGCGCCAGCAGCTTACTAGAAGAGCAGTTCTTC	CASSLLEEQFF
TRBV19	NA	TRBD1	15	TRBJ1-5	TGTGCCAGTAGTCCCCCGGGACAGGCAAATCAGCCCCAGCATTTT	CASSPPGQANQPQHF
TRBV30	NA	TRBD2	15	TRBJ2-2	TGTGCCTGGACCCTAGGTAGCGGGAGAACCGGGGAGCTGTTTTTT	CAWTLGSGRTGELFF
TRBV7-2	few	NA	16	TRBJ2-7	TGTGCCAGCACCGCCCAACCCTGGGGGTTGGATTACGAGCAGTACTTC	CASTAQPWGLDYEQYF
TRBV7-6	NA	TRBD1	13	TRBJ2-1	TGTGCCAGCAGCTCGCAGACAGGGGGTCAGCAGTTCTTC	CASSSQTGGQQFF
TRBV7-8	NA	TRBD1	15	TRBJ2-1	TGTGCCAGCAGCCCGGGACAGGGGGGCTACAATGAGCAGTTCTTC	CASSPGQGGYNEQFF
TRBV30	few	NA	15	TRBJ1-3	TGTGCCTGGGGGGTAGGAGGGACGGGTGGAAACACCATATATTTT	CAWGVGGTGGNTIYF
TRBV30	NA	NA	13	TRBJ1-5	TGTGCCTGGAGTGTATTCAGCAATCAGCCCCAGCATTTT	CAWSVFSNQPQHF
TRBV9	NA	NA	16	TRBJ1-2	TGTGCCAGCAGCGCCCCCCTCGGGCAGGGCGACTATGGCTACACCTTC	CASSAPLGQGDYGYTF
TRBV11-2	NA	TRBD1	17	TRBJ1-6	TGTGCCAGCAGCTTAGGGGACAGGAGCTATTATAATTCACCCCTCCACTTT	CASSLGDRSYYNSPLHF